This TCR beta chain appears in the sequencing data of a study of human T cells and chemical hapten exposure. Overall study findings and caveats: Counts of expanded TCRs at PT1 were positively correlated with patch test score.

This CDR3 region has 19 residues. V was clipped by 1 base and J by 0 bases, with 19 bases between them. Germline values: CDR1 LGHNA, CDR2 YSLEER. The time point was: pre-sensitization, week 0. The sample's treatment: therapeutic diphenylcyclopropenone sensitization with weekly scalp DPC. Original methodology: Individual samples carried between about 23,224 and 750,000 TCRs, with some 100,000 as the median. TCRdb redid the calling of the RACE reads with MiXCR, one entry per CDR3 protein. None of the V and J calls come from the authors' own analysis; TCRdb made them. The table records around 300,000 distinct CDR3 sequences, 5.5% of them present only once. This clonotype came up many times. As yet, its antigen is unknown.

The TCR originated in a woman aged 18-29 years with alopecia areata. Some clones in this sample may be carry-over from other donors' samples. Material: whole blood, obtained in connection with sensitization to the hapten diphenylcyclopropenone (DPC). The chain uses TRBV4-3 and TRBJ2-1, with D uncertain. The CDR3 DNA reads as TGCGCCAGCAGCCAAGTGGATTGGGGTCAGTTGAGCTCCTACAATGAGCAGTTCTTC. This encodes CASSQVDWGQLSSYNEQFF.